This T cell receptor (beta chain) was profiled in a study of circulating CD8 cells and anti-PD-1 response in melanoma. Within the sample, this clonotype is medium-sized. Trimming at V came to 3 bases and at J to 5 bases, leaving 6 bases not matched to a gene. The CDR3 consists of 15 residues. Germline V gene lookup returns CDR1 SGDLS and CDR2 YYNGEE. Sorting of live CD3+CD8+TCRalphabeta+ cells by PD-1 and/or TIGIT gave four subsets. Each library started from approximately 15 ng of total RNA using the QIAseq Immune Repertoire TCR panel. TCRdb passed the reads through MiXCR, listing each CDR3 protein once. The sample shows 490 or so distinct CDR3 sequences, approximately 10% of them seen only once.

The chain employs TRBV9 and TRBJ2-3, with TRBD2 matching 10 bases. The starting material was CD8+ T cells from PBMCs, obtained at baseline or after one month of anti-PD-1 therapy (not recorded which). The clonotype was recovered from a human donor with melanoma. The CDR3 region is CASSGTSGAGDTQYF. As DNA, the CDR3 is TGTGCCAGCAGCGGAACTAGCGGGGCCGGAGATACGCAGTATTTT.